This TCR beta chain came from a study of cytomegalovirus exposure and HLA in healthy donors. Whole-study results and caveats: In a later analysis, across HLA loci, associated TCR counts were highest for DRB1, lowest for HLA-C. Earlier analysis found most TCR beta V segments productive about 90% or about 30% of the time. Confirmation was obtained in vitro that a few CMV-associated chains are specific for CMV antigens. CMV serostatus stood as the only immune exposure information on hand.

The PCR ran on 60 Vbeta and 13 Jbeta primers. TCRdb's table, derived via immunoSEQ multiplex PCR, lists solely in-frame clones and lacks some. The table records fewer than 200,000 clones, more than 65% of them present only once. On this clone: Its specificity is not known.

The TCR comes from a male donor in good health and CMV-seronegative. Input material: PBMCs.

This CDR3 reads CASSLSGNSREQYF. The CDR3 region has the DNA TGTGCCAGCAGCTTGTCAGGGAATAGTCGCGAGCAGTACTTC. The rearrangement joins TRBV7-6 to TRBJ2-7, with D maybe TRBD1 (5 bases). Trimming shortened V by 3 bases and J by 6 bases, and 15 bases separated the two germline ends. Germline V gives CDR1 SGHVS, CDR2 FNYEAQ. CDR3 length: 14 residues.